This is a list of T cell receptor beta chains from one sample in a study of shared clonotypes between healthy human individuals. Sequencing was performed with immunoSEQ multiplex PCR; in TCRdb, only in-frame clones are kept and a portion is missing. This table holds 2,500,000 or so clones, around 92% found once. Sequenced material: naive CD4+ T cells from PBMCs. The receptors here all came from a man younger than 35 in good health. Some clones in this sample may be carry-over from other donors' samples. The CDR3 runs from the conserved cysteine through the conserved F or W. Fields, in order: V gene, CDR3 protein.

>TRBV4-2
CASSQVAGGLGDTQYF
>TRBV28
CASSQNPYPQHF
>TRBV5-6
CASSLTLSGISYEQYF
>TRBV7-9
CASSRNRGEGTEAFF
>TRBV19
CASSMVEGSPNTEAFF
>TRBV19
CASSLRGLYGYTF
>TRBV7-9
CASSSTYYEQYF
>TRBV7-8
CASSLARVPSPHEQYF
>TRBV10-1
CASSSRLADNYNEQFF
>TRBV5-5
CASSLSRDRGWRTQYF
>TRBV7-9
CASSILAGVTGELFF
>TRBV5-4
CAEGAAGGPDTQYF
>TRBV19
CASSPLGTSRTNEKLFF
>TRBV28
CASSTSPPVNYGYTF
>TRBV6-1
CASTRLRGVETQYF
>TRBV28
CASSLGGVDEQFF
>TRBV27
CASSLFMTGVRSYNEQFF
>TRBV19
CASSILRDSSGNTIYF
>TRBV10-3
CAISSREGRNGYTF
>TRBV5-4
CASSLGGLAGGPGDTQYF
>TRBV7-2
CASSLMGGSENEQFF
>TRBV5-1
CASTLFGGKEETQYF
>TRBV9
CASSVGPAGDTGELFF
>TRBV6-1
CASRTPQGVGYTF
>TRBV5-4
CASSLRSGYTDTQYF
>TRBV7-9
CASSLALADRDGYTF
>TRBV6-5
CASSLRGDEQFF
>TRBV28
CASSLVNEQFF
>TRBV4-2
CASSQDLGLVSNEQFF
>TRBV7-2
CASSPKQGAAFFGGYTF
>TRBV5-1
CASSAPSFDSYEQYF
>TRBV5-1
CASSWTSGVYNEQFF
>TRBV28
CVASTSGRAPGDEQYF
>TRBV28
CASNAEKLAGGSRAQYF
>TRBV5-1
CASSLEGQGYEQYF
>TRBV27
CASSIQQGAGEQYF
>TRBV7-9
CASSPAGDDGEQYF
>TRBV10-3
CAISHRDRGLDGYTF
>TRBV5-1
CASSLVLAGGQNTYEQYF
>TRBV7-9
CASSFQGVAYNEQFF
>TRBV9
CASSVRPEGNQPQHF
>TRBV5-1
CASSLETGGTEAFF